A single sample is the source of the 24 T cell receptor beta chains below, sequenced in a study of monozygotic twins with inflammatory bowel disease. For each CDR3 protein, TCRdb gives one entry from its re-call of the 5' RACE reads, without DNA. The listing records about 450,000 distinct CDR3 sequences. Sequencing used blood. The receptors were sampled from a human donor with ulcerative colitis or Crohn's disease, or a healthy co-twin of an affected twin (not recorded which).

The V call is TRBV12-3 or TRBV12-4, the J call TRBJ1-4; the TCRdb call, TRBD1, lacks DNA for checking. This CDR3 has 15 amino acids. The CDR3 loop is CASSLGTGINEKLFF.

The rearrangement links TRBV12-3 or TRBV12-4 to TRBJ1-2; TCRdb gives TRBD1 as the D gene, but with no DNA this cannot be confirmed. This CDR3 region has 13 residues. The CDR3 sequence: CASSATGGFGYTF.

The genes are TRBV4-1 and TRBJ1-6; TCRdb's D call of TRBD1 is untestable without DNA. CDR1 MGHRA and CDR2 YSYEKL come from the germline V gene. The CDR3 sequence is 15 residues long. CDR3 in amino acids: CASSQAGGDNSPLHF.

V and J are TRBV10-3 and TRBJ2-5; with no DNA, the TCRdb D assignment of TRBD2 cannot be verified. There are 13 residues in the CDR3. Germline-derived CDR1 and CDR2 are ENHRY and SYGVKD. CDR3 sequence: CAIIWRREETQYF.

CDR3 protein: CATSKPPTPYEQYF. The V call is TRBV28, the J call TRBJ2-7; the D gene TCRdb calls, TRBD1, cannot be checked with no DNA. The CDR3 contains 14 residues. From germline, CDR1 is MDHEN and CDR2 SYDVKM.

The V and J genes are TRBV5-4 and TRBJ2-1; TCRdb selects TRBD2, and the lack of DNA leaves this call unchecked. CDR3 length: 15 residues. Germline assignment: CDR1 SGHNT and CDR2 YYREEE (reference sequence). CDR3 loop: CASSLSQRGGNEQFF.

J is TRBJ2-1 and V is TRBV5-6; TCRdb's D gene call, TRBD2, goes unchecked for lack of DNA. The V gene's germline CDR1 is SGHDT and CDR2 YYEEEE. The CDR3 length is 16 residues. The CDR3 sequence: CASSFWGRLSPNEQFF.

The V gene is TRBV7-2, the J gene TRBJ1-2; TCRdb designates TRBD1, a call that cannot be tested without DNA. Germline loops: CDR1 SGHTA, CDR2 FQGNSA. CDR3 length: 16 residues. The CDR3 protein is CASSFGGRQVMNGYTF.

The chain combines TRBV7-6 with TRBJ2-5; with no DNA, the TCRdb D assignment of TRBD2 cannot be verified. Germline lookup yields CDR1 SGHVS and CDR2 FNYEAQ. The CDR3 consists of 16 residues. Here the CDR3 reads CASSLVAAPVGETQYF.

V gene TRBV5-5 combines with J gene TRBJ2-1; TCRdb proposes TRBD1, but this gene call is untestable without DNA. This CDR3 is 15 amino acids long. Germline V CDR1 and CDR2: SGHKS, YYEKEE (reference sequence). The CDR3 region is CASSFQGQVRDEQFF.

This chain joins TRBV20-1 and TRBJ1-3. Germline V gene sequence: CDR1 DFQATT, CDR2 SNEGSKA (reference sequence). The CDR3 is 14 amino acids. The CDR3 spells CSARAASQGNTIYF.

CDR3 amino acids: CASNPSGGIYEQYF. The chain recombines TRBV7-2 with TRBJ2-7; TCRdb lists TRBD2, though no DNA is available to test this call. This CDR3 has 14 amino acids. Germline-derived CDR1 and CDR2 are SGHTA and FQGNSA.

The chain recombines TRBV5-1 with TRBJ2-1; TCRdb's D call, TRBD2, is unchecked because there is no DNA. CDR1 and CDR2 from the germline V gene are SGHRS and YFSETQ. The length of the CDR3 is 16 residues. The CDR3 sequence is CASNPIAGVAYNEQFF.

The rearrangement links TRBV20-1 to TRBJ2-1. CDR1 is DFQATT, CDR2 SNEGSKA, per germline (reference sequence). CDR3 length equals 12 residues. CDR3 sequence reads: CLILSSYNEQFF.

The chain links TRBV7-3 to TRBJ2-6; as DNA is missing, the TRBD1 call by TCRdb cannot be tested. Germline CDR1 SGHTA, CDR2 FQGTGA. This CDR3 is built from 19 residues. CDR3 protein: CASSEAEGVEVSGANVLTF.

CDR3 region: CASSADRATSANNEQFF. V usage is TRBV27 and J usage is TRBJ2-1; TCRdb names TRBD2, which stays unverified in the absence of DNA. The V gene's germline CDR1 is MNHEY and CDR2 SMNVEV (reference sequence). The CDR3 has 17 residues.

The V gene is TRBV7-2, the J gene TRBJ2-1; TCRdb's assignment of TRBD1 cannot be checked, as there is no DNA. Germline CDR1 SGHTA, CDR2 FQGNSA. The CDR3 contains 12 residues. CDR3 loop: CASSLWGLEQFF.

The chain is built from TRBV6-1 and TRBJ1-3; the TCRdb D gene call, TRBD1, has no DNA to confirm it. This CDR3 has 16 amino acids. Germline values: CDR1 MNHNS, CDR2 SASEGT. The CDR3: CASRPRTGVFGNTIYF.

J is TRBJ1-6 and V is TRBV7-9; without DNA, the TCRdb call of TRBD1 cannot be checked. This CDR3 is built from 15 residues. The germline V gene encodes CDR1 SEHNR and CDR2 FQNEAQ (reference sequence). This chain's CDR3 is CASSLWDRKNSPLHF.

The chain joins TRBV29-1 to TRBJ2-5; the D gene TCRdb calls, TRBD2, cannot be checked with no DNA. Germline values: CDR1 SQVTM, CDR2 ANQGSEA. The CDR3 runs 15 residues. This CDR3 is CSGKRGGKAQETQYF.

The V call is TRBV5-1, the J call TRBJ2-2; TCRdb's D gene call, TRBD1, goes unchecked for lack of DNA. The germline CDR1 and CDR2 sequences are SGHRS and YFSETQ. The CDR3 runs to 17 residues. This CDR3 reads CASSLDGTARDTGELFF.

V usage is TRBV6-5 and J usage is TRBJ2-1. The CDR3 covers 14 residues. The V gene's germline CDR1 is MNHEY and CDR2 SVGAGI. This chain's CDR3 is CASSYERLATEQFF.

The chain is built from TRBV10-3 and TRBJ2-7; TCRdb lists TRBD1, though no DNA is available to test this call. CDR3 length: 15 amino acids. Germline loops: CDR1 ENHRY, CDR2 SYGVKD. The CDR3 loop is CAISELTGGTYEQYF.

This chain links TRBV20-1 with TRBJ1-6; TCRdb's D call of TRBD1 is untestable without DNA. The CDR3 has 15 amino acids. Germline lookup yields CDR1 DFQATT and CDR2 SNEGSKA (reference sequence). CDR3 protein: CSARTGTVHNSPLHF.